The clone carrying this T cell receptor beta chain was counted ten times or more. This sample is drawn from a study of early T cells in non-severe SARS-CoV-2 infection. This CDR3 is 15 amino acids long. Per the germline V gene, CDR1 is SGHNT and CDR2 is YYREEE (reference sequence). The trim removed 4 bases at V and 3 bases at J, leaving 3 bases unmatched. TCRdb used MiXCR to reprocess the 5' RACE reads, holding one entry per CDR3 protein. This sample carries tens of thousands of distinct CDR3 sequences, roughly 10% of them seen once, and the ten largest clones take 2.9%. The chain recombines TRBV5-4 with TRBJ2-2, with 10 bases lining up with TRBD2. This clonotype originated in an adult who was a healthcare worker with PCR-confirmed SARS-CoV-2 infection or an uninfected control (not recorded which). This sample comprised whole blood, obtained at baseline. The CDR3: CASSQGLADTGELFF. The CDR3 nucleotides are TGTGCCAGCAGCCAAGGACTAGCGGACACCGGGGAGCTGTTTTTT.